These 27 T cell receptor beta chains were all obtained from the same sample, sequenced in a study of response to subunit inactivated influenza vaccine. TCRdb fed the RT-PCR reads into MiXCR, producing one record per CDR3 protein. Of some 550,000 distinct CDR3 sequences detected, under 30% appear once; the ten largest clones hold 2.5% to 3.5%. These data also featured in a second study, about T cells expressing NK-cell markers. That study adds: For TCR beta, cDNA was produced by 5'RACE template switching with UMIs.

The starting material was CD4+ T cells sorted from PBMCs, obtained about 11 days after vaccination. The receptors come from a man between 50 and 59 years old who received an inactivated influenza vaccine.

CDR3 DNA sequence: TGTGCCAGCAGCCCCGAGGGGGTCCACGAGCAGTACTTC. Its protein product is CASSPEGVHEQYF. V and J are TRBV6-6 and TRBJ2-7, with D perhaps matching TRBD1 (6 bases). The CDR3 is 13 amino acids. V was cut by 6 bases and J by 5 bases, with 14 bases left in between. Germline CDR1 reads MNHNY; CDR2 reads SVGAGI (reference sequence).

This clonotype was observed a handful of times. This sequence joins TRBV20-1 and TRBJ1-5; D uncertain. The germline V gene has CDR1 DFQATT and CDR2 SNEGSKA (reference sequence). V lost 4 bases, J lost 9 bases, and 19 bases lay in between. The CDR3 has 14 amino acids. CDR3 coding DNA: TGCAGTGCTATTGGACGGGGTAAGATAAGGCCCCAGCATTTT. It is translated as CSAIGRGKIRPQHF.

This chain joins TRBV6-2 or TRBV6-3 and TRBJ2-3, with D possibly matching TRBD1 (6 bases). This CDR3 is 14 amino acids long. V was pared by 2 bases and J by 5 bases, with 11 bases between. CDR1 and CDR2 (germline): MNHEY, SVGEGT. CDR3 protein: CASSYTGTLDTQYF. CDR3 sequence (DNA): TGTGCCAGCAGTTACACCGGGACATTAGATACGCAGTATTTT.

The chain carries TRBV12-3 or TRBV12-4 and TRBJ2-7; D call uncertain. The V gene lost 3 bases and the J gene lost 2 bases, with 11 bases spanning the gap. The CDR3 sequence is 14 residues long. DNA for the CDR3: TGTGCCAGCAGTTTTTCACTGGGGACCTACGAGCAGTACTTC. It encodes CASSFSLGTYEQYF.

In this sample, this clonotype turned up a few times. This chain connects TRBV29-1 to TRBJ2-2; D unresolved. Between the trimmed V and J ends, which lost 4 bases and 0 bases, there was a span of 9 bases. The CDR3 length is 14 residues. Looked up from germline, CDR1 is SQVTM and CDR2 is ANQGSEA. The CDR3 loop reads CSVGRASNTGELFF. CDR3 DNA sequence: TGCAGCGTTGGACGGGCCTCGAACACCGGGGAGCTGTTTTTT.

The chain carries TRBV27 and TRBJ2-7; D perhaps matches TRBD2 (7 bases). Germline V gene data show CDR1 as MNHEY and CDR2 as SMNVEV (reference sequence). Trimming left V 6 bases short and J 2 bases short, with 11 bases between. The CDR3 is 13 residues long. The CDR3 coding sequence is TGTGCCAGCAGGGCGGGGGCGGCCTACGAGCAGTACTTC. It encodes CASRAGAAYEQYF.

The rearrangement links TRBV20-1 to TRBJ2-3, with TRBD2 identical over 8 bases. The V segment lost 3 bases and the J segment 0 bases; nucleotides outside the gene matches: 5. This CDR3 region has 15 residues. The germline V gene has CDR1 DFQATT and CDR2 SNEGSKA (reference sequence). The CDR3 protein is CSASGRATSTDTQYF. As DNA, the CDR3 is TGCAGTGCTAGCGGGAGGGCAACTAGCACAGATACGCAGTATTTT.

A few counts support this clonotype. The V gene is TRBV19, the J gene TRBJ2-3, with 10 bases identical to TRBD2. Trimming at V came to 2 bases and at J to 3 bases, leaving 5 bases not matched to a gene. From germline, CDR1 is LNHDA and CDR2 SQIVND (reference sequence). CDR3 length: 16 amino acids. CDR3 protein: CASSILTSGATDTQYF. DNA for the CDR3: TGTGCCAGTAGTATACTTACTAGCGGGGCGACAGATACGCAGTATTTT. Full variable domain (missing parts from reference TRBV19 and TRBJ2-3): DGGITQSPKYLFRKEGQNVTLSCEQNLNHDAMYWYRQDPGQGLRLIYYSQIVNDFQKGDIAEGYSVSREKKESFPLTVTSAQKNPTAFYLCASSILTSGATDTQYFGPGTRLTVL.

This clonotype was found a few times. The J gene is TRBJ2-1, the V gene TRBV6-5; TRBD2 agrees at 10 bases. V dropped 3 bases and J dropped 2; count of bases not matched to a gene: 1. Germline CDR1 reads MNHEY; CDR2 reads SVGAGI. CDR3 length: 15 residues. For the CDR3, the DNA is TGTGCCAGCAGTTATACTAGCGGGGCCTACAATGAGCAGTTCTTC. Protein product: CASSYTSGAYNEQFF.

This sequence joins TRBV20-1 and TRBJ2-5; 8 bases map to TRBD2. Germline CDR1 and CDR2: DFQATT and SNEGSKA (reference sequence). Losses at the gene ends were 1 base for V and 0 bases for J; bases not matched to a gene: 4. CDR3 size: 15 residues. The CDR3 region has the DNA TGCAGTGCTAGAGGGGTAGCGGGGTACCAAGAGACCCAGTACTTC. This translates into CSARGVAGYQETQYF.

The table lists this clonotype with many counts. The V call is TRBV29-1, the J call TRBJ2-1; the match to TRBD2 covers 10 bases. Germline V lookup: CDR1 SQVTM, CDR2 ANQGSEA. J was trimmed by 8 bases and V by 4 bases; bases with no gene match: 8. The CDR3 has 14 residues. CDR3 loop: CSVGVAGGVYEQFF. DNA of the CDR3: TGCAGCGTTGGCGTAGCGGGGGGTGTGTATGAGCAGTTCTTC.

The J gene is TRBJ2-7, the V gene TRBV10-3, with 9 bases identical to TRBD1. CDR3 length: 15 amino acids. Germline lookup yields CDR1 ENHRY and CDR2 SYGVKD. Trimming at V came to 2 bases and at J to 0 bases, leaving 2 bases not matched to a gene. CDR3: CAISEGQGTSYEQYF. The CDR3 DNA follows: TGTGCCATCAGTGAGGGACAGGGGACCTCCTACGAGCAGTACTTC.

This clonotype turned up a few times. V gene TRBV4-2 combines with J gene TRBJ2-5; 7 bases line up with TRBD2. V lost 1 base and J lost 1; bases outside the gene matches: 9. This CDR3 spans 17 amino acids. Looked up from germline, CDR1 is LGHNA and CDR2 is YNFKEQ. This CDR3 is CASSQAVVGGIQETQYF. CDR3 sequence (DNA): TGTGCCAGCAGCCAAGCTGTGGTGGGAGGGATCCAAGAGACCCAGTACTTC.

This rearrangement joins TRBV29-1 to TRBJ2-3; the D is unclear. Germline loops: CDR1 SQVTM, CDR2 ANQGSEA. V was clipped by 4 bases and J by 8 bases, with 7 bases between them. This CDR3 spans 10 amino acids. This CDR3 reads CSVGDRTQYF. The CDR3 nucleotides are TGCAGCGTTGGTGACCGTACGCAGTATTTT.

This clonotype was seen just once. The chain carries TRBV18 and TRBJ2-3, with 8 bases identical to TRBD2. J was trimmed by 2 bases and V by 1 base; bases with no gene match: 8. Germline CDR1 is KGHSH and CDR2 is LQKENI. This CDR3 comprises 17 residues. The CDR3 region is CASSPRGRNYDTDTQYF. The DNA for the CDR3 is TGTGCCAGCTCACCACGCGGGAGGAACTACGACACAGATACGCAGTATTTT.

CDR3 bases: TGTGCCAGCAGATACACCGAACGACAGGGGGCGAACCTAGGGGGCTACACCTTC. The encoded protein is CASRYTERQGANLGGYTF. This rearrangement joins TRBV6-5 to TRBJ1-2; 10 bases are shared with TRBD1. This CDR3 comprises 18 residues. V shed 6 bases, J shed 8 bases, and the junction held 21 bases outside the gene matches. CDR1 MNHEY and CDR2 SVGAGI come from the germline V gene.

The chain is built from TRBV20-1 and TRBJ2-7, with D hard to call. V was trimmed by 7 bases and J by 6 bases, leaving 16 bases between them. The V gene's germline CDR1 is DFQATT and CDR2 SNEGSKA (reference sequence). The length of the CDR3 is 12 residues. The CDR3 sequence: CSGRPVSSEQYF. The CDR3 region has the DNA TGCAGTGGTCGCCCAGTTAGTTCCGAGCAGTACTTC.

This clonotype showed up just a few times. V and J are TRBV7-2 and TRBJ1-1; maybe TRBD1 (6 bases). Germline V CDR1 and CDR2: SGHTA, FQGNSA. The CDR3 has 14 amino acids. The ends were cut back, 3 bases at V and 1 base at J, with 9 bases in the middle. DNA of the CDR3: TGTGCCAGCAGCTTCAGGACAGCGAACACTGAAGCTTTCTTT. Translating gives CASSFRTANTEAFF. Combining the CDR3 with reference TRBV7-2 and TRBJ1-1 gives the whole variable domain GAGVSQSPSNKVTEKGKDVELRCDPISGHTALYWYRQSLGQGLEFLIYFQGNSAPDKSGLPSDRFSAERTGGSVSTLTIQRTQQEDSAVYLCASSFRTANTEAFFGQGTRLTVV.

In its sample, this clonotype was seen a few times. V usage is TRBV6-1 and J usage is TRBJ2-7, with 7 bases that match TRBD2. V shed 6 bases and J 2 bases; nucleotides not matched to a gene: 13. The CDR3 spans 16 residues. Germline loops: CDR1 MNHNS, CDR2 SASEGT. DNA for the CDR3: TGTGCCAGCAGCCAAACGCCGCTAGCGGCGACCTACGAGCAGTACTTC. Translation: CASSQTPLAATYEQYF.

The CDR3 bases are TGTGCCAGCAGCTTAGCGGGGACAGGGGCGCGTAGTTCCGCCACGGCTTTCTTT. Its protein product is CASSLAGTGARSSATAFF. The V and J genes are TRBV11-1 and TRBJ1-1, with 10 bases aligning to TRBD1. The CDR3 length is 18 residues. V dropped 0 bases and J dropped 11; count of bases not matched to a gene: 18. Germline loops: CDR1 SGHAT, CDR2 FQDESV (reference sequence).

This chain joins TRBV5-1 and TRBJ2-7, with 7 bases lining up with TRBD2. V lost 3 bases, J lost 4 bases, and 10 bases stayed unmatched. Germline lookup yields CDR1 SGHRS and CDR2 YFSETQ. This CDR3 is built from 15 residues. The CDR3: CASSSGTIREYEQYF. DNA for the CDR3: TGCGCCAGCAGCTCAGGGACTATAAGGGAGTACGAGCAGTACTTC.

J is TRBJ2-7 and V is TRBV15; 8 positions agree with TRBD2. Germline V gene data show CDR1 as LNHNV and CDR2 as YYDKDF (reference sequence). This CDR3 region has 16 residues. V shed 0 bases and J 6 bases; nucleotides not matched to a gene: 10. This chain's CDR3 is CATSRDRGTRLVEQYF. The CDR3 DNA sequence: TGTGCCACCAGCAGAGATCGAGGGACTAGACTGGTCGAGCAGTACTTC.

The gene calls are TRBV7-9 and TRBJ2-5; 9 nucleotides align to TRBD2. The CDR3 is 17 amino acids. With V trimmed by 5 bases and J by 1 base, 11 bases remained unmatched. In germline, CDR1 is SEHNR, CDR2 FQNEAQ (reference sequence). The CDR3 protein is CASSLGAGGSLQETQYF. CDR3 in DNA: TGTGCCAGCAGCCTAGGGGCGGGAGGGTCACTCCAAGAGACCCAGTACTTC. The variable domain in full, completed from reference TRBV7-9 and TRBJ2-5, reads DTGVSQNPRHKITKRGQNVTFRCDPISEHNRLYWYRQTLGQGPEFLTYFQNEAQLEKSRLLSDRFSAERPKGSFSTLEIQRTEQGDSAMYLCASSLGAGGSLQETQYFGPGTRLLVL.

The gene calls are TRBV19 and TRBJ1-1; D is unclear. Germline-derived CDR1 and CDR2 are LNHDA and SQIVND (reference sequence). Trimming pared 3 bases from V and 7 bases from J, leaving 6 bases between. CDR3 length equals 11 residues. The CDR3 reads CASSIIHEAFF. DNA for the CDR3: TGTGCCAGTAGTATTATTCATGAAGCTTTCTTT.

The rearrangement links TRBV3-1 to TRBJ2-7; D is ambiguous. This CDR3 comprises 15 residues. Germline CDR1 reads LGHDT; CDR2 reads YNNKEL (reference sequence). V lost 4 bases and J 2 bases, leaving 15 bases between the germline ends. The CDR3 DNA reads TGTGCCAGCAGCCTTAGGCCAGGTGGGACCTACGAGCAGTACTTC. This sequence encodes CASSLRPGGTYEQYF.

This clonotype was seen more than once but under ten times. This chain links TRBV12-3 or TRBV12-4 with TRBJ1-5; maybe TRBD1 (6 bases). The CDR3 is 15 residues long. Trimming stripped 5 bases from V and 2 bases from J, with 13 bases between. This chain's CDR3 is CASSTQGFGNQPQHF. The CDR3 DNA is TGTGCCAGCAGTACCCAGGGGTTCGGCAATCAGCCCCAGCATTTT.

The chain employs TRBV3-1 and TRBJ2-4, with D unclear. V gave up 1 base and J gave up 0 bases, with 7 bases separating them. Germline V gene data show CDR1 as LGHDT and CDR2 as YNNKEL (reference sequence). The CDR3 has 15 amino acids. CDR3 sequence (DNA): TGTGCCAGCAGCCAAGGAAGACTAGCCAAAAACATTCAGTACTTC. Protein sequence: CASSQGRLAKNIQYF.